This record covers a single T cell receptor (beta chain). These data originate in a study of shared clonotypes between healthy human individuals. Both subsets, CD45RA+ naive and CD45RA-negative memory, were split from the CD4+ cells. Each PCR replicate from the sorted subsets contained 200 to 250 ng DNA, which is around 30,000 T cell genomes. Here immunoSEQ multiplex PCR was the method, and the copy in TCRdb shows in-frame clones only, minus some. The sample lists 1.6 million or so clones; 96% were seen once. This CDR3 spans 15 amino acids. Germline CDR1 is LNHNV and CDR2 is YYDKDF (reference sequence). After removal of 7 bases from V and 3 bases from J, the junction contained 10 bases not matched to a gene.

The origin of this receptor is a man between 25 and 39 years old in good health. What was sequenced was naive CD4+ T cells sorted from blood. Subset of the sample: CD45RA+ positively selected. This chain joins TRBV15 and TRBJ2-3, with 7 bases that match TRBD1. The chain's CDR3 is CATKTGIQGTDTQYF. The DNA for the CDR3 is TGTGCCACCAAGACAGGAATACAGGGGACAGATACGCAGTATTTT.